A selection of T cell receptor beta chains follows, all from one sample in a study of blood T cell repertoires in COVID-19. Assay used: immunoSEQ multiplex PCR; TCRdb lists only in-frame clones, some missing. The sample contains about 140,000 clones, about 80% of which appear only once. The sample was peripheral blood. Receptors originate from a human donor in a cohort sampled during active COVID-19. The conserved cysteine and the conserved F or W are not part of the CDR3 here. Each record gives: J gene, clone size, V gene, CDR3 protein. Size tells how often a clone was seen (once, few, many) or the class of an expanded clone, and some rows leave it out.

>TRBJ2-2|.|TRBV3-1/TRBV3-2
ASRDFNTGELF
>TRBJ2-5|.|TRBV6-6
ASSYPRRGGETQY
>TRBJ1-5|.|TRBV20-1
SASPQGLGAQH
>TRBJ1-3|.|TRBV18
ASSRERAGNTIY
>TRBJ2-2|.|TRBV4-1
ASSQYAGGTNTGELF
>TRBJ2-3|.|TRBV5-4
ASSLRTGADTQY
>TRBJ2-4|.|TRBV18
ASSLSSGKNIQY
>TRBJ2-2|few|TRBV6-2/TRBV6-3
ASSPRTSGGLNTGELF
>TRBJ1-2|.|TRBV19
ASSSPGTGVNYGYT
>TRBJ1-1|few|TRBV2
ASSEARGGYTEAF
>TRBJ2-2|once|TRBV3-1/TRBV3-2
ASSRSTGSTGELF
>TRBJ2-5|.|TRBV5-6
ASSFPAGGVETQY
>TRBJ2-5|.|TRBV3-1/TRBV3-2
ASSHSRTSGYETQY
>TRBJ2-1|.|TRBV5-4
ASSSPRDRVRNEQF
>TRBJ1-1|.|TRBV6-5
ASYRESDTEAF
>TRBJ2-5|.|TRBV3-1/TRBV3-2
ASRTGQSSQETQY
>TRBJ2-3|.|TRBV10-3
AISESGGGGTDTQY
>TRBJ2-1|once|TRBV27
ASSLLGKTYNEQF
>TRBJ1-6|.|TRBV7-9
ASSLLDRLDSPLH
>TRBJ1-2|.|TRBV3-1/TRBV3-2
ASSQYPSNYGYT
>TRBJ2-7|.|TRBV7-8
ASSLGGSGYEQY
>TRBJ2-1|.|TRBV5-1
ASSLAQGGNEQF
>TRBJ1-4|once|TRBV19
ASSMATVNEKLF
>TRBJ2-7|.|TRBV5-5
ASSLAVGTEY
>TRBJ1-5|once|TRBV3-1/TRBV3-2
ASSQQANQPQH
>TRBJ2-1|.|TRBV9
ASSVGIGGRGLYNEQF
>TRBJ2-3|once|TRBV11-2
ASSLEGLGLADTQY
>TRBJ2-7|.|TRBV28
ASSSGRARFFYEQY
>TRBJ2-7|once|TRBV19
ASSIDYRVSYEQY
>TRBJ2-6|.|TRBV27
ASSLFQGQTSGANVLT
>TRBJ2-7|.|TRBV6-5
ASRESGEGSYEQY
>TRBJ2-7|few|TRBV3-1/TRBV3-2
ASSQAGTGGDEQY
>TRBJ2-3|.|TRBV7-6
ASSPRLVDTQY
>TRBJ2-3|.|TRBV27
ASSPLAGPRTDTQY
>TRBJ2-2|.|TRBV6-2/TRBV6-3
ASSSANTGELF
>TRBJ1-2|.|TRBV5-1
ASSPQERIYGYT
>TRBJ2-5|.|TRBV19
ATATGGQETQY
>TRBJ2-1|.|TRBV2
ASSELDSTYNEQF
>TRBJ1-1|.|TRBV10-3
AISLGQENTEAF
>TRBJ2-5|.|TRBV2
ASNTVAYQETQY
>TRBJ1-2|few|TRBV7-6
ASSSGLTYGYT
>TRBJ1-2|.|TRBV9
ASSPDRVRYGYT
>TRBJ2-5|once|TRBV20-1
SASFRGRGLGTQY
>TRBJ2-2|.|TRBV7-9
ASRRGMNTGELF
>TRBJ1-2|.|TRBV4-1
ASSRDRAFGYT
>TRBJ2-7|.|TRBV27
ASTRTGGAYEQY
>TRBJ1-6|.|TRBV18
ASSLQIGGSSPLH
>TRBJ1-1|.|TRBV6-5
ASSTLQGGHTEAF
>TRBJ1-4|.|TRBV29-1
SVGAHDRKLF
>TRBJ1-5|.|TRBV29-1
SVEVGPEQPQH
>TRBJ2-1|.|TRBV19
ASSSTGPSSYNEQF
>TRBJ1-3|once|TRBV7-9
ASSPRLESSGNTIY
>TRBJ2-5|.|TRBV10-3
AISAIDSEVETQY
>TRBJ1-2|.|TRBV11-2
ASRSTGGVYGYT
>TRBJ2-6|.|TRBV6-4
ASSGTGGTGANVLT
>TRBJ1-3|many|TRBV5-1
ASSLYGELSGNTIY
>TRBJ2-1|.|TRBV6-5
ASSYSGGGSYNEQF